One and the same sample provided the 32 T cell receptor beta chains below, sequenced in a study of blood T cell repertoires in COVID-19 (dated by TCRdb to the early 2020s). Libraries were prepared through the immunoSEQ multiplex PCR assay. TCRdb obtained this table from immuneACCESS and retained in-frame rearrangements with V and J assigned. These tables miss some clones; where compared with another copy, unresolved V genes account for less than half of the shortfall, and the remainder is unexplained. The sample table contains over 110,000 clones; only one count was recorded for around 84% of them. Around 9.6% of the sample comes from the top ten. Sample: peripheral blood. These receptors were taken from a man in his 60s with active or convalescent COVID-19.

The V call is TRBV7-2, the J call TRBJ1-1; no definite D call. CDR1 and CDR2 (germline): SGHTA, FQGNSA. V was shortened by 5 bases and J by 1 base, with 8 bases between the two germline ends. This CDR3 contains 13 residues. The CDR3 region has the DNA TGTGCCAGCAGCCTAAGTTCGAACACTGAAGCTTTCTTT. It encodes CASSLSSNTEAFF. The whole variable domain, remainder taken from reference TRBV7-2 and TRBJ1-1, is GAGVSQSPSNKVTEKGKDVELRCDPISGHTALYWYRQSLGQGLEFLIYFQGNSAPDKSGLPSDRFSAERTGGSVSTLTIQRTQQEDSAVYLCASSLSSNTEAFFGQGTRLTVV.

The gene calls are TRBV11-3 and TRBJ2-3; maybe TRBD2 (6 bases). The germline V and J ends were trimmed by 3 bases and 10 bases, with 23 bases remaining between them. Germline CDR1 and CDR2: SGHNT and YENEEA. This CDR3 region has 16 residues. This chain's CDR3 is CASSFGLAVSSSAQYF. CDR3 sequence (DNA): TGTGCCAGCAGCTTCGGCCTTGCAGTTTCCTCTAGCGCGCAGTATTTT.

In its sample, this clone was seen once. The chain has TRBV27 and TRBJ1-6, with 8 bases matching TRBD1. This CDR3 has 14 amino acids. V was pared by 4 bases and J by 7 bases, with 3 bases of the junction left unmatched. Germline CDR1 and CDR2: MNHEY and SMNVEV (reference sequence). DNA of the CDR3: TGTGCCAGCAGTTGGACAGGGTCAAATTCACCCCTCCACTTT. It codes for CASSWTGSNSPLHF.

This clone was seen once. The genes are TRBV28 and TRBJ2-2, with D possibly being TRBD1 (7 bases). The germline V gene encodes CDR1 MDHEN and CDR2 SYDVKM. CDR3 length equals 19 residues. The germline V and J ends were trimmed by 5 bases and 1 base, with 23 bases remaining between them. Here the CDR3 DNA reads TGTGCCAGCAGTGGAATGCGGGACAGCCACTACTTGAACACCGGGGAGCTGTTTTTT. Translation gives CASSGMRDSHYLNTGELFF.

V gene TRBV2 combines with J gene TRBJ2-3; 10 nucleotides agree with TRBD2. Germline CDR1 reads SNHLY; CDR2 reads FYNNEI. J was trimmed by 2 bases and V by 6 bases; bases with no gene match: 8. The CDR3 extends over 16 amino acids. Here the CDR3 reads CASRIQAGGFTDTQYF. CDR3 nucleotides: TGTGCCAGCAGAATCCAAGCGGGAGGGTTCACAGATACGCAGTATTTT.

The chain recombines TRBV4-3 with TRBJ2-1, with no clear D. Trimming pared 0 bases from V and 8 bases from J, leaving 8 bases between. The CDR3 has 13 residues. The germline V gene has CDR1 LGHNA and CDR2 YSLEER. The CDR3 region is CASSQDLAYEQFF. CDR3 nucleotide sequence: TGCGCCAGCAGCCAAGATCTGGCTTATGAGCAGTTCTTC.

The J gene is TRBJ1-6, the V gene TRBV2, with 8 positions matching TRBD1. From germline, CDR1 is SNHLY and CDR2 FYNNEI. V was pared by 5 bases and J by 8 bases, with 8 bases of the junction left unmatched. CDR3 length equals 15 residues. The CDR3 coding sequence is TGTGCCAGCAGTCTAGGACAGGGTAAAGATTCACCCCTCCACTTT. Translating it yields CASSLGQGKDSPLHF.

This rearrangement joins TRBV11-3 to TRBJ1-1; D ambiguous. Germline loops: CDR1 SGHNT, CDR2 YENEEA. The CDR3 is 12 residues long. The V and J ends lost 8 bases and 3 bases respectively, with 10 bases between them. CDR3 DNA: TGTGCCAGCCGCGGTGTCGACACTGAAGCTTTCTTT. Translating it yields CASRGVDTEAFF.

This clone was picked up a small number of times. V gene TRBV5-4 combines with J gene TRBJ1-2; possibly TRBD1 for D (6 bases). The ends were cut back, 4 bases at V and 7 bases at J, with 14 bases in the middle. The CDR3 contains 13 residues. Germline V gene lookup returns CDR1 SGHNT and CDR2 YYREEE (reference sequence). CDR3 coding DNA: TGTGCCAGCAGCAGGGACACGATTGGTGGCTACACCTTC. Its translation is CASSRDTIGGYTF.

The rearrangement links TRBV4-1 to TRBJ2-1; 15 nucleotides align to TRBD2. CDR1 and CDR2 (germline): MGHRA, YSYEKL. V was pared by 4 bases and J by 8 bases, with 3 bases of the junction left unmatched. There are 15 residues in the CDR3. The CDR3 region has the DNA TGCGCCAGCAGCCGGGGACTAGCGGGGGGTTATGAGCAGTTCTTC. Encoded protein: CASSRGLAGGYEQFF.

The rearrangement joins TRBV28 to TRBJ1-1; 9 bases match TRBD1. Trimming took 7 bases from V and 1 from J; bases not matched to a gene: 7. Germline CDR1 reads MDHEN; CDR2 reads SYDVKM. The CDR3 totals 15 residues. CDR3 region: CASTIPGQGNTEAFF. The CDR3 nucleotides are TGTGCCAGCACCATCCCGGGACAGGGGAACACTGAAGCTTTCTTT.

The chain links TRBV6-2 or TRBV6-3 to TRBJ2-7; TRBD1 agrees at 9 bases. Germline V gene data show CDR1 as MNHEY and CDR2 as SVGEGT. The CDR3 runs to 18 residues. The V and J ends lost 0 bases and 4 bases, in that order; junction bases with no gene match: 13. The CDR3 reads CASSYSIDLRDRVYEQYF. CDR3 DNA: TGTGCCAGCAGTTACTCGATTGATCTCCGGGACAGGGTTTACGAGCAGTACTTC.

The rearrangement links TRBV7-2 to TRBJ1-5; 7 bases agree with TRBD1. Trimming cost V 5 bases and J 11 bases; bases outside gene matches: 9. This CDR3 spans 13 amino acids. The germline CDR1 and CDR2 sequences are SGHTA and FQGNSA. This chain's CDR3 is CASSTGQAGAQHF. The CDR3 DNA reads TGTGCCAGCAGCACCGGACAGGCCGGAGCCCAGCATTTT.

This chain joins TRBV11-2 and TRBJ1-5; D is possibly TRBD1 (5 bases). The CDR3 covers 16 residues. Looked up from germline, CDR1 is SGHAT and CDR2 is FQNNGV. The V gene lost 1 base and the J gene lost 6 bases, with 16 bases spanning the gap. This CDR3 reads CASSLGGRTIGQPQHF. CDR3 nucleotides: TGTGCCAGCAGCTTAGGGGGCAGAACGATTGGTCAGCCCCAGCATTTT.

The CDR3 DNA sequence: TGTGCCAGCAGCTTGGCCAACGTGGACAGGAGAAAAAACATTCAGTACTTC. Its translation is CASSLANVDRRKNIQYF. The J gene is TRBJ2-4, the V gene TRBV5-6, with TRBD1 identical over 7 bases. CDR3 length: 17 amino acids. Germline trimming cut 0 bases from V and 4 bases from J; bases unmatched to any gene: 10. The V gene's germline CDR1 is SGHDT and CDR2 YYEEEE.

The V gene is TRBV6-5, the J gene TRBJ2-3; no firm D call. The CDR3 is 15 amino acids. The germline gives CDR1 MNHEY, CDR2 SVGAGI. Between the trimmed V and J ends, which lost 6 bases and 2 bases, there was a span of 15 bases. The CDR3 DNA follows: TGTGCCAGCAGCCCGCGGCCAGCACCCACAGATACGCAGTATTTT. The encoded protein is CASSPRPAPTDTQYF.

The chain employs TRBV5-6 and TRBJ2-5; tentative D call: TRBD2 (5 bases). CDR1 and CDR2 (germline): SGHDT, YYEEEE. The V gene lost 4 bases and the J gene lost 6 bases, with 10 bases spanning the gap. The CDR3 length is 12 residues. The CDR3 reads CASSGGQQTQYF. DNA for the CDR3: TGTGCCAGCAGCGGCGGGCAACAGACCCAGTACTTC.

The gene calls are TRBV30 and TRBJ1-2; TRBD1 agrees at 8 bases. This CDR3 spans 14 amino acids. V shed 4 bases, J shed 4 bases, and the junction held 8 bases outside the gene matches. CDR1 is GTSNPN and CDR2 is SVGIG in the germline V gene (reference sequence). CDR3 sequence: CAWTRGQGVYGYTF. The CDR3 DNA follows: TGTGCCTGGACCCGAGGACAGGGCGTCTATGGCTACACCTTC.

CDR3 sequence (DNA): TGTGCCAGCAGCTTAGTAGCGGGAGGAGGACAAGAGACCCAGTACTTC. It yields the protein CASSLVAGGGQETQYF. The V call is TRBV7-8, the J call TRBJ2-5; 10 positions agree with TRBD2. V shed 1 base, J shed 2 bases, and the junction held 4 bases outside the gene matches. The CDR3 totals 16 residues. Germline assignment: CDR1 SGHVS and CDR2 FQNEAQ.

This clone appeared a single time. The chain employs TRBV19 and TRBJ2-5, with TRBD1 matching over 9 bases. Germline V CDR1 and CDR2: LNHDA, SQIVND (reference sequence). This CDR3 region has 15 residues. The trim removed 7 bases at V and 5 bases at J, leaving 11 bases unmatched. CDR3 in amino acids: CASNLGTGMGETQYF. The CDR3 coding sequence is TGTGCCAGTAATTTGGGGACAGGGATGGGGGAGACCCAGTACTTC.

The chain employs TRBV6-5 and TRBJ2-2; 7 nucleotides line up with TRBD2. The V gene's germline CDR1 is MNHEY and CDR2 SVGAGI. The V segment lost 10 bases and the J segment 2 bases; nucleotides outside the gene matches: 10. The CDR3 is 15 amino acids. CDR3 residues: CATSPKAGNTGELFF. CDR3 sequence (DNA): TGTGCCACTTCACCAAAAGCGGGAAACACCGGGGAGCTGTTTTTT.

Here the CDR3 DNA reads TGTGCCAGCTCACAGGGGGCGCATGGAAACACCATATATTTT. Its protein is CASSQGAHGNTIYF. The chain uses TRBV18 and TRBJ1-3; 7 bases fit TRBD1. The CDR3 spans 14 residues. J gave up 3 bases and V 4 bases, and 3 bases lay outside the gene matches. Germline V gene data show CDR1 as KGHSH and CDR2 as LQKENI.

The rearrangement uses TRBV6-2 or TRBV6-3 and TRBJ2-7, with D maybe TRBD1 (6 bases). The CDR3 spans 14 residues. The germline CDR1 and CDR2 sequences are MNHEY and SVGEGT. Between the trimmed V and J ends, which lost 0 bases and 3 bases, there was a span of 9 bases. CDR3 coding DNA: TGTGCCAGCAGTTACTCGGACAGTTTCTACGAGCAGTACGTC. Translated: CASSYSDSFYEQYV.

CDR3 amino acids: CASSLDGVTYNSPLHF. DNA for the CDR3: TGCGCCAGCAGCTTGGACGGGGTCACCTATAATTCACCCCTCCACTTT. The chain recombines TRBV5-1 with TRBJ1-6; D not certain. Looked up from germline, CDR1 is SGHRS and CDR2 is YFSETQ. This CDR3 is built from 16 residues. V was cut by 0 bases and J by 2 bases, with 9 bases left in between.

The genes are TRBV30 and TRBJ2-5; 7 bases match TRBD1. There are 13 residues in the CDR3. The germline V gene encodes CDR1 GTSNPN and CDR2 SVGIG (reference sequence). V shed 2 bases and J 5 bases; nucleotides not matched to a gene: 5. The CDR3 sequence is CAWSRSRGETQYF. The CDR3 nucleotides read TGTGCCTGGAGTCGGAGCAGGGGGGAGACCCAGTACTTC.

The sample holds one count of this clone. This chain links TRBV6-1 with TRBJ2-3; 11 bases are a match to TRBD2. From germline, CDR1 is MNHNS and CDR2 SASEGT. The CDR3 is 17 residues long. V dropped 2 bases and J dropped 3; count of bases not matched to a gene: 7. CDR3 region: CASSETPGLAVTDTQYF. DNA of the CDR3: TGTGCCAGCAGTGAAACACCGGGACTAGCGGTTACAGATACGCAGTATTTT.

The chain combines TRBV18 with TRBJ1-6; a weak D match, TRBD1 (6 bases). Germline loops: CDR1 KGHSH, CDR2 LQKENI. This CDR3 comprises 15 residues. The ends were cut back, 1 base at V and 9 bases at J, with 13 bases in the middle. The chain's CDR3 is CASSPRGTRPSPLHF. The CDR3 nucleotides are TGTGCCAGCTCACCACGGGGGACACGGCCTTCACCCCTCCACTTT.

V is TRBV28 and J is TRBJ2-7; 7 bases map to TRBD2. CDR1 MDHEN and CDR2 SYDVKM come from the germline V gene. V trimming: 3 bases; J trimming: 0 bases; junction bases outside the gene matches: 8. The CDR3 is made up of 16 amino acids. Written as DNA, the CDR3 is TGTGCCAGCAGTTTGGCATCGGGGGGAGGCTCCTACGAGCAGTACGTC. The encoded protein is CASSLASGGGSYEQYV.

This chain connects TRBV6-5 to TRBJ2-1; TRBD1 agrees at 10 bases. Germline CDR1 MNHEY, CDR2 SVGAGI. This CDR3 is built from 14 residues. After removal of 7 bases from V and 8 bases from J, the junction contained 8 bases not matched to a gene. As DNA, the CDR3 is TGTGCCAGCACTCGACAGGGGGCGCGGGATGAGCAGTTCTTC. Protein: CASTRQGARDEQFF.

This chain joins TRBV9 and TRBJ1-6; D gene unclear. V gave up 0 bases and J gave up 8 bases, with 12 bases separating them. The V gene's germline CDR1 is SGDLS and CDR2 YYNGEE. The CDR3 is 15 amino acids. CDR3 DNA: TGTGCCAGCAGCGTAGTCCCCAGTCAGGATTCACCCCTCCACTTT. Protein sequence: CASSVVPSQDSPLHF.

The rearrangement uses TRBV3-1 (or the pseudogene TRBV3-2) and TRBJ2-1; weak D call: TRBD2 (6 bases). CDR3 length equals 13 residues. Per germline, CDR1 LGHDT and CDR2 YNNKEL (reference sequence). V lost 1 base and J 14 bases, leaving 15 bases between the germline ends. This CDR3 reads CASSQGGAPKEFF. The CDR3, as DNA: TGTGCCAGCAGCCAAGGCGGGGCCCCCAAGGAGTTCTTC.

The CDR3 spells CASSSRDRGPGNTIYF. CDR3 sequence (DNA): TGTGCCAGCTCGTCCCGGGACAGGGGGCCTGGAAACACCATATATTTT. The chain employs TRBV18 and TRBJ1-3; 12 nucleotides align to TRBD1. V was pared by 6 bases and J by 2 bases, with 5 bases of the junction left unmatched. Germline V CDR1 and CDR2: KGHSH, LQKENI. This CDR3 comprises 16 residues.